Listed below are T cell receptor beta chains from one sample, sequenced in a study of CD8 T cells in Susac syndrome. TCRdb re-analysed the immunoSEQ multiplex PCR reads in MiXCR, keeping a single row per CDR3 protein. In the table there are some 90,000 distinct CDR3 sequences, about 93% of which are singletons. The material sequenced was CD8+ T cells from PBMCs. The receptors shown here come from a human donor in good health. Both conserved end residues are part of each CDR3. A D gene is named only where the DNA matches it firmly. Size is omitted from some rows. Given values are once, few, many or a class for expanded clones.

D: -
J: TRBJ2-2
V: TRBV20-1
size: -
DNA: TGCAGTGCTCCGTTGGGAAGTACCGGGGAGCTGTTTTTT
CDR3: CSAPLGSTGELFF

D: -
J: TRBJ2-1
V: TRBV29-1
size: -
DNA: TGCAGCGTTGAAGTACGGGTGAGCTCCTACAATGAGCAGTTCTTC
CDR3: CSVEVRVSSYNEQFF

D: -
J: TRBJ1-1
V: TRBV3-1
size: -
DNA: TGTGCCAGCAGCCAAGACAGGTTAATGAACACTGAAGCTTTCTTT
CDR3: CASSQDRLMNTEAFF

D: -
J: TRBJ2-6
V: TRBV3-1
size: few
DNA: TGTGCCAGCAGCCCAGGGGCTGGGGCCAACGTCCTGACTTTC
CDR3: CASSPGAGANVLTF

D: -
J: TRBJ1-5
V: TRBV6-5
size: once
DNA: TGTGCCAGCAGTTACTTGCGGGGAGATCAGCCCCAGCATTTT
CDR3: CASSYLRGDQPQHF

D: TRBD1
J: TRBJ2-2
V: TRBV7-9
size: -
DNA: TGTGCCAGCAGTTTAGGTGGACAGGGGGCGACCCCGAACACCGGGGAGCTGTTTTTT
CDR3: CASSLGGQGATPNTGELFF

D: -
J: TRBJ2-3
V: TRBV29-1
size: -
DNA: TGCAGCGTTGTAGGGGCTAGCACAGATACGCAGTATTTT
CDR3: CSVVGASTDTQYF

D: TRBD1
J: TRBJ1-2
V: TRBV27
size: -
DNA: TGTGCCAGCAGAGACAGGGGGCGAAATAACTATGGCTACACCTTC
CDR3: CASRDRGRNNYGYTF

D: -
J: TRBJ2-3
V: TRBV6-5
size: -
DNA: TGTGCCAGCAGGACGACTTTCACAGATACGCAGTATTTT
CDR3: CASRTTFTDTQYF

D: -
J: TRBJ2-7
V: TRBV4-1
size: -
DNA: TGCGCCAGCAGCCAAGAGGACGGGCTTTACGAGCAGTACTTC
CDR3: CASSQEDGLYEQYF

D: TRBD1
J: TRBJ1-2
V: TRBV9
size: -
DNA: TGTGCCAGCAGCGCGTACCAGGGGGCAGGGGATGGCTACACCTTC
CDR3: CASSAYQGAGDGYTF

D: -
J: TRBJ2-2
V: TRBV7-9
size: -
DNA: TGTGCCAGCAGCTTAGTAGCAACTCAGAACACCGGGGAGCTGTTTTTT
CDR3: CASSLVATQNTGELFF

D: -
J: TRBJ2-7
V: TRBV7-9
size: -
DNA: TGTGCCAGCAGCTTGGTGGCACTCACCCCCTACGAGCAGTACTTC
CDR3: CASSLVALTPYEQYF

D: TRBD1
J: TRBJ2-7
V: TRBV20-1
size: -
DNA: TGCAGTGCTTCCGACAGGGGGCTTCCCTACGAGCAGTACTTC
CDR3: CSASDRGLPYEQYF

D: TRBD2
J: TRBJ2-1
V: TRBV27
size: -
DNA: TGTGCCAGCAGGAACAGCGGGGGGACTTCCTACAATGAGCAGTTCTTC
CDR3: CASRNSGGTSYNEQFF

D: -
J: TRBJ2-3
V: TRBV6-6
size: -
DNA: TGTGCCAGCAGCTTCGGCGGATCCACAGATACGCAGTATTTT
CDR3: CASSFGGSTDTQYF

D: TRBD1
J: TRBJ2-7
V: TRBV5-6
size: -
DNA: TGTGCCAGCAACTTCGGACAGGGGGGCTACGAGCAGTACTTC
CDR3: CASNFGQGGYEQYF

D: TRBD2
J: TRBJ2-3
V: TRBV7-9
size: few
DNA: TGTGCCAGCAGCTTTTTAGCGGGGGGCACAGATACGCAGTATTTT
CDR3: CASSFLAGGTDTQYF

D: -
J: TRBJ1-4
V: TRBV27
size: -
DNA: TGTGCCAGCAGTTCATCAGGGGATAAGGATGAAAAACTGTTTTTT
CDR3: CASSSSGDKDEKLFF

D: TRBD2
J: TRBJ2-3
V: TRBV12-5
size: -
DNA: TGTGCTAGTGGTTCCTCTCAACTAGCGGGGAGCGCAGATACGCAGTATTTT
CDR3: CASGSSQLAGSADTQYF

D: TRBD1
J: TRBJ2-7
V: TRBV20-1
size: -
DNA: TGCAGTGCCACAGGGGATCTTACCTACGAGCAGTACTTC
CDR3: CSATGDLTYEQYF

D: -
J: TRBJ2-3
V: TRBV3-1
size: -
DNA: TGTGCCAGCAGCCAAGAGGGATCCAGCATGGATACGCAGTATTTT
CDR3: CASSQEGSSMDTQYF

D: TRBD2
J: TRBJ2-3
V: TRBV7-3
size: few
DNA: TGTGCCAGCAGCCCCGGGACTAGCTGGACAGATACGCAGTATTTT
CDR3: CASSPGTSWTDTQYF

D: TRBD2
J: TRBJ2-7
V: TRBV11-2
size: -
DNA: TGTGCCAGCAACCCTCGAAGCGGGGGGGCCCACGAGCAGTACTTC
CDR3: CASNPRSGGAHEQYF

D: -
J: TRBJ2-7
V: TRBV13
size: few
DNA: TGTGCCAGCAGGGAGGGGGACTACGAGCAGTACTTC
CDR3: CASREGDYEQYF

D: -
J: TRBJ2-5
V: TRBV3-1
size: -
DNA: TGTGCCAGCAGCCAAGAACAAGGGGAGAGGGGGACCCAGTACTTC
CDR3: CASSQEQGERGTQYF

D: -
J: TRBJ2-2
V: TRBV4-1
size: -
DNA: TGCGCCAGCAGCCAACTCGGACAGAACACCGGGGAGCTGTTTTTT
CDR3: CASSQLGQNTGELFF

D: TRBD1
J: TRBJ1-1
V: TRBV7-9
size: -
DNA: TGTGCCAGCAGCCCCCTTACAGGGGGCACTGAAGCTTTCTTT
CDR3: CASSPLTGGTEAFF

D: TRBD1
J: TRBJ1-2
V: TRBV19
size: -
DNA: TGTGCCAGTAGTACTCTTATTACTGGGACAGGTGGCTACACCTTC
CDR3: CASSTLITGTGGYTF

D: -
J: TRBJ2-3
V: TRBV14
size: -
DNA: TGTGCCAGCAGCCAGGGGTTTAACACAGATACGCAGTATTTT
CDR3: CASSQGFNTDTQYF

D: -
J: TRBJ1-1
V: TRBV19
size: -
DNA: TGTGCCAGTAGTATCGGCGTTGAAGCTTTCTTT
CDR3: CASSIGVEAFF

D: -
J: TRBJ1-4
V: TRBV28
size: -
DNA: TGTGCCAGCCACGGCCCTAATGAAAAACTGTTTTTT
CDR3: CASHGPNEKLFF

D: -
J: TRBJ1-4
V: TRBV2
size: -
DNA: TGTGCCAGCAGTCCTGCAGCCTATAATGAAAAACTGTTTTTT
CDR3: CASSPAAYNEKLFF

D: -
J: TRBJ2-7
V: TRBV5-1
size: -
DNA: TGCGCCAGCAGCTTGACCGTCGGATCCTACGAGCAGTACTTC
CDR3: CASSLTVGSYEQYF

D: -
J: TRBJ1-1
V: TRBV4-1
size: -
DNA: TGCGCCAGCAGCCAAGTAAATGGGGTTCAGCGACAAGCTTTCTTT
CDR3: CASSQVNGVQRQAFF

D: TRBD2
J: TRBJ2-5
V: TRBV7-9
size: -
DNA: TGTGCGAGCGGGGGCAGGGACCAAGAGACCCAGTACTTC
CDR3: CASGGRDQETQYF

D: TRBD1
J: TRBJ1-2
V: TRBV4-1
size: -
DNA: TGCGCCAGCAGCCTCGACAGGGGGGACTATGGCTACACCTTC
CDR3: CASSLDRGDYGYTF

D: -
J: TRBJ2-4
V: TRBV18
size: -
DNA: TGTGCCAGCGAGTCGAATGCCAAAAACATTCAGTACTTC
CDR3: CASESNAKNIQYF

D: -
J: TRBJ1-2
V: TRBV5-6
size: -
DNA: TGTGCCAGCAGCTTCGGCGGGGGAAGCGGCTACACCTTC
CDR3: CASSFGGGSGYTF

D: TRBD1
J: TRBJ2-2
V: TRBV6-5
size: -
DNA: TGTGCCAGCAGTTCACCCGGGACAGGGGACACCGGGGAGCTGTTTTTT
CDR3: CASSSPGTGDTGELFF

D: -
J: TRBJ1-6
V: TRBV16
size: -
DNA: TGTGCCAGCAGCCCGATTCCAGGACAGTCTAATTCACCCCTCCACTTT
CDR3: CASSPIPGQSNSPLHF